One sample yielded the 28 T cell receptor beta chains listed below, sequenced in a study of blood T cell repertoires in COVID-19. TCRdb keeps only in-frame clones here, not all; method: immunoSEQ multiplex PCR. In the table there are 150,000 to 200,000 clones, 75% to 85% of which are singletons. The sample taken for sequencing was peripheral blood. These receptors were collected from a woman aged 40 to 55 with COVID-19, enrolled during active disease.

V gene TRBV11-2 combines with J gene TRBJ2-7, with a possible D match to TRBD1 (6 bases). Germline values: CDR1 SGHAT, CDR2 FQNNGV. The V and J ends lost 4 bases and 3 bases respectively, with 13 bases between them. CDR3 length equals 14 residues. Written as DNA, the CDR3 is TGTGCCAGCAGCTCCGACAGGAAAGTCTACGAGCAGTACTTC. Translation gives CASSSDRKVYEQYF. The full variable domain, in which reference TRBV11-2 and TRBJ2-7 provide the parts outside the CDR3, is EAGVAQSPRYKIIEKRQSVAFWCNPISGHATLYWYQQILGQGPKLLIQFQNNGVVDDSQLPKDRFSAERLKGVDSTLKIQPAKLEDSAVYLCASSSDRKVYEQYFGPGTRLTVT.

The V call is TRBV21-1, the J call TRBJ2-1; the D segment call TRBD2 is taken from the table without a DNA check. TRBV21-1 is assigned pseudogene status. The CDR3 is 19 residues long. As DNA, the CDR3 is TGTGCCAGCAGCAAAGGGGTAGCGACTCTCCCTTATTACGACAATGAGCAGTTCTTC. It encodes CASSKGVATLPYYDNEQFF.

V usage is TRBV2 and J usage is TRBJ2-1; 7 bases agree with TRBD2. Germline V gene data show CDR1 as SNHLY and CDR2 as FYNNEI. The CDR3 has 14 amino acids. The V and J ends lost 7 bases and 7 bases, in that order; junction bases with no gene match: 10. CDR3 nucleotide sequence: TGTGCCAGCAAACCGCGGGAGAATCAAAATGAGCAGTTCTTC. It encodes CASKPRENQNEQFF.

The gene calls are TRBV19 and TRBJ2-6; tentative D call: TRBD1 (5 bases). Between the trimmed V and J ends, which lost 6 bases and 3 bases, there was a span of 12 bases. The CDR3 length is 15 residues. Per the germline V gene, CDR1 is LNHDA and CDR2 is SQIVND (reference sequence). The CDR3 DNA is TGTGCCAGTAGACGTCAGGGTGATGGGGCCAACGTCCTGACTTTC. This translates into CASRRQGDGANVLTF.

Here the CDR3 DNA reads TGTGCCAGCAGTTTAGGACAGAAAACTAACACTGAAGCTTTCTTT. Translation gives CASSLGQKTNTEAFF. This chain links TRBV27 with TRBJ1-1, with D possibly matching TRBD1 (6 bases). CDR1 and CDR2 (germline): MNHEY, SMNVEV (reference sequence). The CDR3 has 15 residues. Trimming shortened V by 2 bases and J by 2 bases, and 12 bases separated the two germline ends.

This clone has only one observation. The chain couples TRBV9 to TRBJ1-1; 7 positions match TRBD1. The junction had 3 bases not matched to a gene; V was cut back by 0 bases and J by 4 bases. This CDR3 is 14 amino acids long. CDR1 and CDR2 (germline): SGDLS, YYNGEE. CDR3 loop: CASSVGQGGTEAFF. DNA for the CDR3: TGTGCCAGCAGCGTAGGACAGGGAGGCACTGAAGCTTTCTTT.

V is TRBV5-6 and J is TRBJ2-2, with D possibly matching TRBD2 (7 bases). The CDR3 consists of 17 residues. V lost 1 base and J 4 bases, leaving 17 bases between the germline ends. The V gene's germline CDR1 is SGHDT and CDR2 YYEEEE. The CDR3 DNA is TGTGCCAGCAGCTTGCTTCGGGGGGCGCTGAGCACCGGGGAGCTGTTTTTT. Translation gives CASSLLRGALSTGELFF.

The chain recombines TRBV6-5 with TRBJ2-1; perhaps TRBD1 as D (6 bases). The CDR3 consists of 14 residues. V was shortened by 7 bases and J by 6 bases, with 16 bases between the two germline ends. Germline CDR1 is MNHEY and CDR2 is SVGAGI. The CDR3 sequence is CASTSGAVGNEQFF. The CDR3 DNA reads TGTGCCAGCACATCAGGGGCGGTAGGCAATGAGCAGTTCTTC.

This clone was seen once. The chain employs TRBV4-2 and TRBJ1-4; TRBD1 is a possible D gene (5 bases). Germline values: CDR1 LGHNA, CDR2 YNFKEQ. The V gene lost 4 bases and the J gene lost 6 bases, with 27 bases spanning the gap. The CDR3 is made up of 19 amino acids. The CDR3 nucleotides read TGTGCCAGCAGCCCTCTAACAAGGGGTGAGATGATACGGGATGAAAAACTGTTTTTT. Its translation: CASSPLTRGEMIRDEKLFF.

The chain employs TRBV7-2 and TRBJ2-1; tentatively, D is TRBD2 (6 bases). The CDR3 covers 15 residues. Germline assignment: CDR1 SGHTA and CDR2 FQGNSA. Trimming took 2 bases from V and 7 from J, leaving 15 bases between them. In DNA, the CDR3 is TGTGCCAGCAGCTTAATGGTCGCCGGGGGTAATGAGCAGTTCTTC. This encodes CASSLMVAGGNEQFF. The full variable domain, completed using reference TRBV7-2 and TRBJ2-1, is GAGVSQSPSNKVTEKGKDVELRCDPISGHTALYWYRQSLGQGLEFLIYFQGNSAPDKSGLPSDRFSAERTGGSVSTLTIQRTQQEDSAVYLCASSLMVAGGNEQFFGPGTRLTVL.

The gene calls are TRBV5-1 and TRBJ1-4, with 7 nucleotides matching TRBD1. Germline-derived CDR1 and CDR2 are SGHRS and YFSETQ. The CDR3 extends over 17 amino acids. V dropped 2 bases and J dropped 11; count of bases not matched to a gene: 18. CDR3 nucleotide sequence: TGCGCCAGCAGCTTTGGGACAGCCAGGGGACCGGAGGCGAAACTGTTTTTT. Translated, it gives CASSFGTARGPEAKLFF.

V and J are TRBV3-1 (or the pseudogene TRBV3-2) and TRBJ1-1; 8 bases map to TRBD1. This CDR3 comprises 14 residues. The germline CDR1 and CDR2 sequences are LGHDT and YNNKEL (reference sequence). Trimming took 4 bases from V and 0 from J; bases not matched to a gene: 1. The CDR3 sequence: CASSRDRMNTEAFF. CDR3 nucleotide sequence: TGTGCCAGCAGCCGGGACAGGATGAACACTGAAGCTTTCTTT.

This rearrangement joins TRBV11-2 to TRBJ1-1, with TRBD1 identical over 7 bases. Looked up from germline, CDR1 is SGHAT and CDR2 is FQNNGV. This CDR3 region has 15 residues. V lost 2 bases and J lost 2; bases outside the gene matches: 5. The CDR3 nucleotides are TGTGCCAGCAGCTTACGTGGGACAGTTAACACTGAAGCTTTCTTT. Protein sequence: CASSLRGTVNTEAFF.

The CDR3 sequence: CASSVEGTGGYGYTF. DNA for the CDR3: TGTGCCAGCAGCGTAGAGGGAACGGGAGGGTATGGCTACACCTTC. The chain uses TRBV9 and TRBJ1-2; D remains ambiguous. V lost 0 bases, J lost 5 bases, and 14 bases lay in between. The CDR3 loop spans 15 amino acids. Germline CDR1 SGDLS, CDR2 YYNGEE.

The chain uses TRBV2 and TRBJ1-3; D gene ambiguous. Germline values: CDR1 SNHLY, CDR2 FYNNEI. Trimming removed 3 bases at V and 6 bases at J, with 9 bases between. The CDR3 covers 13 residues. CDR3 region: CASSDWAANTIYF. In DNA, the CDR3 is TGTGCCAGCAGTGATTGGGCTGCAAACACCATATATTTT.

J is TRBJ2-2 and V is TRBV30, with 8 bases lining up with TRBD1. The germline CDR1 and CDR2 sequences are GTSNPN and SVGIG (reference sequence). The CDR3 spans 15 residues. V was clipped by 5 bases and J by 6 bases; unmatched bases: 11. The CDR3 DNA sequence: TGTGCCTGGGCCCTTACCAGGACAGGGCCCGGGGAGCTGTTTTTT. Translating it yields CAWALTRTGPGELFF.

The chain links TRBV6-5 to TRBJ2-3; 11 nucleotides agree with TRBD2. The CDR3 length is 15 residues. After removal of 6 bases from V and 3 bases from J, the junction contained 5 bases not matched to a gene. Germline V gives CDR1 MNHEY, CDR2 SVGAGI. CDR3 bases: TGTGCCAGCAGAGGTATAGCGGGGGGGACAGATACGCAGTATTTT. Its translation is CASRGIAGGTDTQYF.

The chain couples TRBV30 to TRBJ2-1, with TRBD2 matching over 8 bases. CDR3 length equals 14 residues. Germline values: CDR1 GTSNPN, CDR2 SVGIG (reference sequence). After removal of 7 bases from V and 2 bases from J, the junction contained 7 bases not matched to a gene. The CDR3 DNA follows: TGTGCCTCCTCACGGGGGGGTCCCTACAATGAGCAGTTCTTC. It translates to CASSRGGPYNEQFF.

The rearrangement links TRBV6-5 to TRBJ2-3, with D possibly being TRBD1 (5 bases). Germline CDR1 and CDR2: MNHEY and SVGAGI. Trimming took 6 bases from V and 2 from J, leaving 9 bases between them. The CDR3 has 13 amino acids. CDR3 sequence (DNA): TGTGCCAGCAGGATCAGGGTCACAGATACGCAGTATTTT. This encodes CASRIRVTDTQYF.

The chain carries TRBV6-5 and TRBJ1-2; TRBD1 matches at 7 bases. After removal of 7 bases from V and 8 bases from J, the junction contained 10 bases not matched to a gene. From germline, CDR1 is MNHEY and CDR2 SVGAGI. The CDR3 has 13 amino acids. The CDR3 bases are TGTGCCAGCATCGGGGACAGCACGTGGGGCTACACCTTC. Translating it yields CASIGDSTWGYTF.

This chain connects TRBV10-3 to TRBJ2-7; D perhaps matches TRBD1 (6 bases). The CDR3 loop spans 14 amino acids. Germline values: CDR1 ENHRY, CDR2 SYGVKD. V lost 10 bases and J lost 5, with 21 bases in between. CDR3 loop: CATEDSNSRNEQYF. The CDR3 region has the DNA TGTGCCACGGAGGACAGTAACTCTAGAAACGAGCAGTACTTC.

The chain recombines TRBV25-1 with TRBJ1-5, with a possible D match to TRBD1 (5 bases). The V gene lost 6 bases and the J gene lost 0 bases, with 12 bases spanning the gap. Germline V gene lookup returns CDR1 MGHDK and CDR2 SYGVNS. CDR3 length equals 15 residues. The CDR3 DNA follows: TGTGCCAGCAGCTCGGGGGGAGATAGCAATCAGCCCCAGCATTTT. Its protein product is CASSSGGDSNQPQHF.

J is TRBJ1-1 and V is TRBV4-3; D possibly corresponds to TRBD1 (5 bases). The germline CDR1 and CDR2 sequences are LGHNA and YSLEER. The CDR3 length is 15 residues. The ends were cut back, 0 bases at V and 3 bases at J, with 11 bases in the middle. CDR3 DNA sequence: TGCGCCAGCAGCCAAGATGGCAGGGTGGACACTGAAGCTTTCTTT. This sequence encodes CASSQDGRVDTEAFF.

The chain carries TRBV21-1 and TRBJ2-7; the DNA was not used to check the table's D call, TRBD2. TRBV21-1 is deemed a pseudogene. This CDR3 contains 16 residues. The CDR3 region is CASSKGWTSFSYEQYF. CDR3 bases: TGTGCCAGCAGCAAAGGTTGGACTAGTTTTTCCTACGAGCAGTACTTC.

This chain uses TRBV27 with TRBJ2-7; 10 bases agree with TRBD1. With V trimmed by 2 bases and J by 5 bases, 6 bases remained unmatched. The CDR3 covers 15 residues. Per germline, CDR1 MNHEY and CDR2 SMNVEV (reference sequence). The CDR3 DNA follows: TGTGCCAGCAGTTTAGGGGCGACAGGGGGCGACGAGCAGTACTTC. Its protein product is CASSLGATGGDEQYF.

The chain's CDR3 is CASSPGTGDEKLFF. The DNA for the CDR3 is TGTGCCAGCTCACCCGGGACAGGGGATGAAAAACTGTTTTTT. The chain links TRBV18 to TRBJ1-4, with 10 positions matching TRBD1. Germline loops: CDR1 KGHSH, CDR2 LQKENI. V was pared by 3 bases and J by 6 bases, with 1 base of the junction left unmatched. The CDR3 is 14 residues long.

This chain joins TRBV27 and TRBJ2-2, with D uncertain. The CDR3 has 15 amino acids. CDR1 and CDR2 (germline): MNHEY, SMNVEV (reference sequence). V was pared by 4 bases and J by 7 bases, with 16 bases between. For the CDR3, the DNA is TGTGCCAGCAGTTCCCAACTCACCTCTAGCGGGGAGCTGTTTTTT. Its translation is CASSSQLTSSGELFF.

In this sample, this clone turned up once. CDR3 loop: CATSDPGTGEETQYF. The DNA of the CDR3 is TGTGCCACCAGTGATCCCGGGACAGGGGAAGAGACCCAGTACTTC. The gene calls are TRBV24-1 and TRBJ2-5, with 10 bases aligning to TRBD1. After removal of 3 bases from V and 3 bases from J, the junction contained 3 bases not matched to a gene. The CDR3 spans 15 residues. Germline V lookup: CDR1 KGHDR, CDR2 SFDVKD.